Listed here are 15 T cell receptor beta chains from one sample, sequenced in a study of beta chain features in type 1 diabetes. Expressed TCRB transcripts were sequenced after all isolated RNA was converted to cDNA. Produced via immunoSEQ multiplex PCR; TCRdb's table is partial and in-frame only. Among roughly 130,000 clones listed, 7% to 10% were seen once. Sequences were obtained from central memory CD4+ T cells from blood. All receptors derive from a man younger than 30 in good health.

This rearrangement joins TRBV7-2 to TRBJ2-5, with a weak D call TRBD2 (7 bases). Germline CDR1 is SGHTA and CDR2 is FQGNSA. V was cut by 7 bases and J by 6 bases, with 18 bases left in between. The CDR3 has 14 amino acids. DNA of the CDR3: TGTGCCAGCATCCGAACGGGGGGCATAAAGACCCAGTACTTC. This translates into CASIRTGGIKTQYF.

This clone has only a few counts. The chain employs TRBV10-3 and TRBJ2-5, with 8 bases identical to TRBD2. The CDR3 is made up of 14 amino acids. Germline CDR1 is ENHRY and CDR2 is SYGVKD. The V and J ends lost 4 bases and 2 bases, in that order; junction bases with no gene match: 3. The CDR3 sequence is CAISVLAGQETQYF. CDR3 bases: TGTGCCATCAGTGTGTTAGCGGGGCAAGAGACCCAGTACTTC.

The chain uses TRBV7-2 and TRBJ1-3; 7 bases match TRBD1. Germline loops: CDR1 SGHTA, CDR2 FQGNSA. CDR3 length: 14 amino acids. V lost 5 bases, J lost 0 bases, and 1 base stayed unmatched. CDR3 nucleotides: TGTGCCAGCAGCCCAGGGGGCTCTGGAAACACCATATATTTT. Protein: CASSPGGSGNTIYF.

This clone was recorded many times. The V gene is TRBV2, the J gene TRBJ2-1; possibly TRBD1 for D (6 bases). V was cut by 7 bases and J by 9 bases, with 19 bases left in between. CDR1 is SNHLY and CDR2 is FYNNEI in the germline V gene. CDR3 length equals 14 residues. The CDR3 DNA reads as TGTGCCAGCAATGGAGCTAGAGGGGGTGGTGAGCAGTTCTTC. Translated, it gives CASNGARGGGEQFF.

This clone was counted only a few times. V is TRBV9 and J is TRBJ2-1, with TRBD2 matching over 8 bases. The CDR3 totals 15 residues. The V segment lost 3 bases and the J segment 5 bases; nucleotides outside the gene matches: 7. The germline V gene has CDR1 SGDLS and CDR2 YYNGEE. As DNA, the CDR3 is TGTGCCAGCAGCGCCGGGGGGGTTCTTAACAATGAGCAGTTCTTC. Protein sequence: CASSAGGVLNNEQFF.

This clone has just a few counts. This chain connects TRBV7-2 to TRBJ1-2; D call uncertain. Germline V gene lookup returns CDR1 SGHTA and CDR2 FQGNSA. V was trimmed by 3 bases and J by 5 bases, leaving 7 bases between them. This CDR3 is built from 12 residues. The CDR3 DNA follows: TGTGCCAGCAGCTTGCGGTCATATGGCTACACCTTC. As protein: CASSLRSYGYTF. Using reference TRBV7-2 and TRBJ1-2 for the parts outside the CDR3, the full variable domain is GAGVSQSPSNKVTEKGKDVELRCDPISGHTALYWYRQSLGQGLEFLIYFQGNSAPDKSGLPSDRFSAERTGGSVSTLTIQRTQQEDSAVYLCASSLRSYGYTFGSGTRLTVV.

Only a few counts were recorded for this clone. The chain has TRBV27 and TRBJ2-6, with TRBD1 identical over 10 bases. V was clipped by 3 bases and J by 0 bases; unmatched bases: 8. This CDR3 contains 19 residues. Germline CDR1 MNHEY, CDR2 SMNVEV (reference sequence). CDR3 sequence reads: CASSFYGTGAVSGANVLTF. DNA of the CDR3: TGTGCCAGCAGTTTTTACGGGACAGGGGCCGTCTCTGGGGCCAACGTCCTGACTTTC.

The chain couples TRBV5-6 to TRBJ2-6, with a tentative D call TRBD2 (6 bases). CDR1 is SGHDT and CDR2 is YYEEEE in the germline V gene. Between the trimmed V and J ends, which lost 3 bases and 4 bases, there was a span of 8 bases. The CDR3 has 14 amino acids. CDR3 bases: TGTGCCAGCAGCTGGGGGGTAGGGGCCAACGTCCTGACTTTC. Encoded protein: CASSWGVGANVLTF.

The chain joins TRBV7-2 to TRBJ1-6; no definite D call. The CDR3 consists of 14 residues. V shed 2 bases and J shed 6 bases, with 8 bases lying between them. The germline V gene encodes CDR1 SGHTA and CDR2 FQGNSA. The CDR3 protein is CASSLSPVNSPLHF. CDR3 bases: TGTGCCAGCAGCTTATCCCCAGTTAATTCACCCCTCCACTTT.

This clone has more than one count but fewer than ten. The chain uses TRBV19 and TRBJ1-1, with TRBD1 identical over 7 bases. After removal of 6 bases from V and 7 bases from J, the junction contained 14 bases not matched to a gene. CDR3 length equals 15 residues. From germline, CDR1 is LNHDA and CDR2 SQIVND (reference sequence). This chain's CDR3 is CASRGDPTGDREAFF. CDR3 nucleotide sequence: TGTGCCAGTAGAGGGGATCCTACAGGGGATCGTGAAGCTTTCTTT. The full variable domain, rest sourced from reference TRBV19 and TRBJ1-1, is DGGITQSPKYLFRKEGQNVTLSCEQNLNHDAMYWYRQDPGQGLRLIYYSQIVNDFQKGDIAEGYSVSREKKESFPLTVTSAQKNPTAFYLCASRGDPTGDREAFFGQGTRLTVV.

This clone was detected a few times. The CDR3 protein is CASSSWGGTDTQYF. The CDR3 bases are TGTGCCAGCAGCTCGTGGGGGGGGACAGATACGCAGTATTTT. This chain links TRBV11-2 with TRBJ2-3; 7 positions agree with TRBD2. The CDR3 runs to 14 residues. The germline V gene encodes CDR1 SGHAT and CDR2 FQNNGV. V lost 4 bases, J lost 3 bases, and 4 bases stayed unmatched.

This clone occurred a few times. J is TRBJ2-7 and V is TRBV28; 8 positions agree with TRBD1. Per the germline V gene, CDR1 is MDHEN and CDR2 is SYDVKM. The length of the CDR3 is 12 residues. Trimming took 9 bases from V and 3 from J; bases not matched to a gene: 4. The CDR3 DNA reads as TGTGCCAGTAGACAGGGGCGCTACGAGCAGTACTTC. Its translation: CASRQGRYEQYF.

The V and J genes are TRBV9 and TRBJ2-2; TRBD2 aligns across 8 bases. The CDR3 covers 17 residues. V lost 3 bases and J lost 0; bases outside the gene matches: 7. Germline-derived CDR1 and CDR2 are SGDLS and YYNGEE. The DNA for the CDR3 is TGTGCCAGCAGCGCATCCGGGGGGGCCTCGAACACCGGGGAGCTGTTTTTT. It codes for CASSASGGASNTGELFF.

The V call is TRBV19, the J call TRBJ1-5, with 7 bases lining up with TRBD1. Germline values: CDR1 LNHDA, CDR2 SQIVND (reference sequence). V was clipped by 7 bases and J by 6 bases; unmatched bases: 3. The CDR3 spans 12 residues. For the CDR3, the DNA is TGTGCCAGTAACAGGGGAATTCAGCCCCAGCATTTT. It specifies CASNRGIQPQHF.

In its sample, this clone was seen a few times. The chain links TRBV2 to TRBJ1-1, with D perhaps TRBD1 (5 bases). From germline, CDR1 is SNHLY and CDR2 FYNNEI. The length of the CDR3 is 14 residues. V shed 5 bases and J shed 1 base, with 11 bases lying between them. CDR3 region: CASSIRVGNTEAFF. CDR3 nucleotides: TGTGCCAGCAGTATCAGGGTTGGGAACACTGAAGCTTTCTTT.